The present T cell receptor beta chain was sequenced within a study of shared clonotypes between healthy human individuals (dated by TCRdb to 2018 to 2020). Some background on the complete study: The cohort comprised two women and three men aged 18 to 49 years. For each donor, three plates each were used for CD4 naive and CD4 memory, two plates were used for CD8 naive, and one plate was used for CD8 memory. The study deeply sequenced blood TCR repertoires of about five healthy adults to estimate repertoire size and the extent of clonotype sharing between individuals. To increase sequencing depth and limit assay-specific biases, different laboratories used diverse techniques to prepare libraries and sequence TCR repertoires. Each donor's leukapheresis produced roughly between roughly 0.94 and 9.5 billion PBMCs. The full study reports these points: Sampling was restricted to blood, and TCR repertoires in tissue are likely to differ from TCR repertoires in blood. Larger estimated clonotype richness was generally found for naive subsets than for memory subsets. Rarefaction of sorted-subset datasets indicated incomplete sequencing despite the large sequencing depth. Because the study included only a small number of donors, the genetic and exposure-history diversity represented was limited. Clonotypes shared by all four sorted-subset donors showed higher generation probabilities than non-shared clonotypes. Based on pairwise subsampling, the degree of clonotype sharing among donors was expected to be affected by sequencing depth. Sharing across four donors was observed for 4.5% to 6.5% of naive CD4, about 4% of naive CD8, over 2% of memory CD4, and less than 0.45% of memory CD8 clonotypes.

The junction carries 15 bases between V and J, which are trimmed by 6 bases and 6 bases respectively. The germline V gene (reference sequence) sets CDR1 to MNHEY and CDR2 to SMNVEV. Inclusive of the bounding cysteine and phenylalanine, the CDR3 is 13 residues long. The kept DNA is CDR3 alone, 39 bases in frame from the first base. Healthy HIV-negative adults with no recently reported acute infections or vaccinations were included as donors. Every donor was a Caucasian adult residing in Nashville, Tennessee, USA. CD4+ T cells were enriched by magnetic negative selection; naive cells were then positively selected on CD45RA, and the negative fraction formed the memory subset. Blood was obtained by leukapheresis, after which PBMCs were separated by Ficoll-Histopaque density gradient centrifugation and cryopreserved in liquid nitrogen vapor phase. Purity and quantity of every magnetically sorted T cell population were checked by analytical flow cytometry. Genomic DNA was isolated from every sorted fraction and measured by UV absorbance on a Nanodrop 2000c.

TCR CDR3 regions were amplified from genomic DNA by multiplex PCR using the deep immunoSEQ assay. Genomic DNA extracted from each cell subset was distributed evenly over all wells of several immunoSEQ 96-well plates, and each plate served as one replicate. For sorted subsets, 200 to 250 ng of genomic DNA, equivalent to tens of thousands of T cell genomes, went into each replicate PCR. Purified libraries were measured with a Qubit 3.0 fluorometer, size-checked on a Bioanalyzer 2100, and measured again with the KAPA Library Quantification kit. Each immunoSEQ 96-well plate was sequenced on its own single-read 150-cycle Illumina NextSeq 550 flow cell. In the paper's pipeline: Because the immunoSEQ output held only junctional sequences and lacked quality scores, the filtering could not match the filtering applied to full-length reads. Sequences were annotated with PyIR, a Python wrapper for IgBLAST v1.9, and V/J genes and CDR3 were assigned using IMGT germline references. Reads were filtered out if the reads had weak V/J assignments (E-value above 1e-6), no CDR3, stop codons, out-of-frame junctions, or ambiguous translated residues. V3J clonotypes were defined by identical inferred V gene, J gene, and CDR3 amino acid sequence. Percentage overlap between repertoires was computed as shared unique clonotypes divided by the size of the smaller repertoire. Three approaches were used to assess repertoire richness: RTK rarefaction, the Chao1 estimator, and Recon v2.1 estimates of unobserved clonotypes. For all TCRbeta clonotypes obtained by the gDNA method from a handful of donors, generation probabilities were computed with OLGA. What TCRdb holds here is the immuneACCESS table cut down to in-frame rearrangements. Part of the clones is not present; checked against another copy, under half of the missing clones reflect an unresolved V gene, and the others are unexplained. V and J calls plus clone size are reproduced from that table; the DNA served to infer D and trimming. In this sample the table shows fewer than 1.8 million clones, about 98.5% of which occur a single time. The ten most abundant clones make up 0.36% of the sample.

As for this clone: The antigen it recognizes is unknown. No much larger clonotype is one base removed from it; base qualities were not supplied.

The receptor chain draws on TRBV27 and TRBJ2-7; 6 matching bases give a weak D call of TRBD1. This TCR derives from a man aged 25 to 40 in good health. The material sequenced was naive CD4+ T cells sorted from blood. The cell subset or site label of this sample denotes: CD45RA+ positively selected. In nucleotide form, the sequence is TGTGCCAGCAGGGGGGCCGGATTGAGCGAGCAGTACTTC. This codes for CASRGAGLSEQYF.